This paragraph reports one T cell receptor (beta chain). The data stem from a study of T cell responses to AZD1222 COVID-19 vaccine. This CDR3 comprises 13 residues. The V end lost 3 bases, the J end lost 5 bases, and 10 bases lay between the germline ends. Germline V lookup: CDR1 LNHDA, CDR2 SQIVND (reference sequence). The method was immunoSEQ multiplex PCR; TCRdb's version includes in-frame clones alone and lacks a portion of them. The profile shows fewer than 90,000 clones, more than 70% of them singletons. The chain uses TRBV19 and TRBJ2-5; D is undetermined. This TCR was sampled from an adult who received the AZD1222 COVID-19 vaccine. The sample consisted of peripheral blood, taken 28 days after the second AZD1222 dose. CDR3 residues: CASSMAVEETQYF. In DNA, the CDR3 is TGTGCCAGTAGTATGGCAGTTGAGGAGACCCAGTACTTC.